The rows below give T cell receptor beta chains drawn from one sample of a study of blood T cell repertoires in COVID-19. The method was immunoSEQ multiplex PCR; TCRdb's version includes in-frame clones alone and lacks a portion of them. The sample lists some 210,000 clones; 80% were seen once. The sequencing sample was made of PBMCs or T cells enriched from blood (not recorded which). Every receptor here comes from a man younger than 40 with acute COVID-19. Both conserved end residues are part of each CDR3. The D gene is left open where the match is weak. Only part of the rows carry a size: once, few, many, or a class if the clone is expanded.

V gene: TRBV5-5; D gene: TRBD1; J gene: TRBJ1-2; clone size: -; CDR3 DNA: TGTGCCAGCAGCTTCGGACAGGGGGATGGCTACACCTTC; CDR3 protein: CASSFGQGDGYTF
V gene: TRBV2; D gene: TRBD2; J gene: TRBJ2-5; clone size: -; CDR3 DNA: TGTGCCAGTATAACTCTAGCGGGGGTCCAAGAGACCCAGTACTTC; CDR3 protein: CASITLAGVQETQYF
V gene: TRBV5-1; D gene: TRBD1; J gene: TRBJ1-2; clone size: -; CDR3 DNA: TGCGCCAGCAGCACCGAAGGACAGGGGAACTATGGCTACACCTTC; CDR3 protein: CASSTEGQGNYGYTF
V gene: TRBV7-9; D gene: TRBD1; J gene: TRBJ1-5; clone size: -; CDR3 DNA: TGTGCCAGCAGCTTAGTTAGGACAGGGAAACCCAGCAATCAGCCCCAGCATTTT; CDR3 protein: CASSLVRTGKPSNQPQHF
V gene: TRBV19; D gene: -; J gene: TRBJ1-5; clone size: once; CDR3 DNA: TGTGCCAGTAGTATCGACAGCTTCAATCAGCCCCAGCATTTT; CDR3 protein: CASSIDSFNQPQHF
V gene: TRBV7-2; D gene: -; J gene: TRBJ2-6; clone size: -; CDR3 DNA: TGTGCCAGCAGCGGAGACGTTGGGGCCAACGTCCTGACTTTC; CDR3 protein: CASSGDVGANVLTF
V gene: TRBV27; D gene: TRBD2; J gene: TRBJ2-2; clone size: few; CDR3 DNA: TGTGCCAGCGGGGTAGCGGGGGCCACGAACACCGGGGAGCTGTTTTTT; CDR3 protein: CASGVAGATNTGELFF
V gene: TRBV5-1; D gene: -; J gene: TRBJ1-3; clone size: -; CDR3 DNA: TGCGCCAGCAGCACCGGGGGTGGAAACACCATATATTTT; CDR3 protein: CASSTGGGNTIYF
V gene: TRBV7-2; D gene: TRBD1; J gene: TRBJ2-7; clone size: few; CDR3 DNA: TGTGCCAGCAGCCCATCGGGACAGTTCACCTACGAGCAGTACTTC; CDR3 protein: CASSPSGQFTYEQYF
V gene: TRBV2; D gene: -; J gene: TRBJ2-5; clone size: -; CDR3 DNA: TGTGCCAGCAGTCTAGGAGCCTCGTACCAAGAGACCCAGTACTTC; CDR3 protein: CASSLGASYQETQYF
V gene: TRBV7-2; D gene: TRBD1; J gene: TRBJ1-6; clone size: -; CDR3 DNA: TGTGCCAGCAGCCGCCGGGACAGAGTCTCACCCCTCCACTTT; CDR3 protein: CASSRRDRVSPLHF
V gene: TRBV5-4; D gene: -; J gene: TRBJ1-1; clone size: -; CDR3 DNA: TGTGCCAGCAGCTCTCTGGAGGCGGGGAGTGAAGCTTTCTTT; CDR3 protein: CASSSLEAGSEAFF
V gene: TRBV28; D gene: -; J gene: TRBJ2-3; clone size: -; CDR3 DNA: TGTGCCAGCCAGGGGTTCGCGACAGATACGCAGTATTTT; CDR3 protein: CASQGFATDTQYF
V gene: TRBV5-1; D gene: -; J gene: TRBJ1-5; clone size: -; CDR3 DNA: TGCGCCAGCAGCTGGGACATCAATCAGCCCCAGCATTTT; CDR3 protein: CASSWDINQPQHF
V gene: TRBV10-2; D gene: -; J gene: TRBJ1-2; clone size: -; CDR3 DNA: TGCGCCAGCAGTTACACGGATGCAGGGGGCTACACCTTC; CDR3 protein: CASSYTDAGGYTF
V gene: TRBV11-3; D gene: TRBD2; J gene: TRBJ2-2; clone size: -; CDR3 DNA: TGTGCCAGCAGCCCCCGGGAAGCGGGGCCTACCGGGGAGCTGTTTTTT; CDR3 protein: CASSPREAGPTGELFF
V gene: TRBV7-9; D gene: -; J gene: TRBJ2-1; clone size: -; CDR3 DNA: TGTGCCAGCAGCCTTACAGACTACAATGAGCAGTTCTTC; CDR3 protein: CASSLTDYNEQFF
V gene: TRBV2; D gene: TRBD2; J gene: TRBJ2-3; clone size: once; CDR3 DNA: TGTGCCAGCAGAGGGTTAGCGGGGGCCGGGCAAGATACGCAGTATTTT; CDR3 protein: CASRGLAGAGQDTQYF
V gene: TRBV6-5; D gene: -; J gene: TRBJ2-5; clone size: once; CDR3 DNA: TGTGCCAGCAGGCGGACAACTCGAGAGACCCAGTACTTC; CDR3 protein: CASRRTTRETQYF
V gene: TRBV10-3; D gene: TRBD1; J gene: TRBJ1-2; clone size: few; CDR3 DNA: TGTGCCATCAGTGAGTTGCCAGGGGGAATTGGCTACACCTTC; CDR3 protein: CAISELPGGIGYTF
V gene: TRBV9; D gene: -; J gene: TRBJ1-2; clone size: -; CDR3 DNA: TGTGCCAGCAGCGTAGGGATCGGGGGGGCTAACTATGGCTACACCTTC; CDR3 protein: CASSVGIGGANYGYTF
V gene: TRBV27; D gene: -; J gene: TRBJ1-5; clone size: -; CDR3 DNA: TGTGCCAGCAGTTTCGGTTCAGGGAGCAATCAGCCCCAGCATTTT; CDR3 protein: CASSFGSGSNQPQHF
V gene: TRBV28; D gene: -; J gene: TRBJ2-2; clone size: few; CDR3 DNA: TGTGCCAGCAGCCGTGAGACCGGGGAGCTGTTTTTT; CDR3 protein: CASSRETGELFF
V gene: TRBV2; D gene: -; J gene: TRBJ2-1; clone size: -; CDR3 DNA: TGTGCCAGCAGTGAGAGCCTAGTCCCTGAGCAGTTCTTC; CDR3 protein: CASSESLVPEQFF
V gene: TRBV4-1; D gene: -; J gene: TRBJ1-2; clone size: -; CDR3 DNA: TGCGCCAGCAGCCAAGATCTTGACAGCTACTATGGCTACACCTTC; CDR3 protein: CASSQDLDSYYGYTF
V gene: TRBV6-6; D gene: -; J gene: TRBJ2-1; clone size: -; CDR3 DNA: TGTGCCAGCAGTTACCTGACAGCCAACAATGAGCAGTTCTTC; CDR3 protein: CASSYLTANNEQFF
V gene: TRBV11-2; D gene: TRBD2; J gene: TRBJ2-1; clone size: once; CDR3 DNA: TGTGCCAGCAGAGTAGCGGGGGGGAAGGGCAATGAGCAGTTCTTC; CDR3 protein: CASRVAGGKGNEQFF
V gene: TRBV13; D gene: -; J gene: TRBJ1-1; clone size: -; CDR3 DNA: TGTGCCAGCAGCTTCCCAACTGAAGCTTTCTTT; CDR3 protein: CASSFPTEAFF
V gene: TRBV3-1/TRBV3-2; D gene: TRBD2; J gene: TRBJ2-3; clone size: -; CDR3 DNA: TGTGCCAGCAGCCATGACCACCCGACTAGCGGGGGGACCCATACGCAGTATTTT; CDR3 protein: CASSHDHPTSGGTHTQYF
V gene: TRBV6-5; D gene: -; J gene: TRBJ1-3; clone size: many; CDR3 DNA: TGTGCCAGCAGTTACGGAGAGGCCTCTGGAAACACCATATATTTT; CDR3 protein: CASSYGEASGNTIYF
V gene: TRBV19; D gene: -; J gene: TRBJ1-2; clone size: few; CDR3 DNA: TGTGCCAGTACCGCTAACTATGGCTACACCTTC; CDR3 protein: CASTANYGYTF